What follows are 21 T cell receptor beta chains derived from one specimen sequenced in a study of T-cell reconstitution after alpha-beta-depleted transplantation in children. Unique molecular identifiers were incorporated when the TCRbeta library was constructed. TCRdb re-called the PCR reads with MiXCR, one entry per CDR3 protein. The data show about a million distinct CDR3 sequences, less than 30% seen once. Sample: PBMCs, mostly from graft donor cells, taken 360 days after TCRalphabeta/CD19-depleted stem cell transplant. The receptors originated from a boy under two years old who had a stem cell transplant for SCID, so the T cells may come from the graft donor.

The J gene is TRBJ2-5, the V gene TRBV5-5, with D perhaps matching TRBD2 (6 bases). Trimming shortened V by 6 bases and J by 4 bases, and 19 bases separated the two germline ends. The CDR3 spans 15 residues. Germline values: CDR1 SGHKS, CDR2 YYEKEE (reference sequence). CDR3 in amino acids: CASKERDLPPETQYF. The DNA of the CDR3 is TGTGCCAGCAAGGAACGGGACTTACCCCCAGAGACCCAGTACTTC.

The chain uses TRBV5-1 and TRBJ2-1; 7 positions agree with TRBD2. The V and J ends lost 0 bases and 6 bases, in that order; junction bases with no gene match: 6. The CDR3 consists of 15 residues. Germline V CDR1 and CDR2: SGHRS, YFSETQ. CDR3 sequence: CASSLGLAFFNEQFF. In DNA, the CDR3 is TGCGCCAGCAGCTTGGGACTAGCCTTTTTCAATGAGCAGTTCTTC.

This clonotype showed up just a few times. The chain joins TRBV6-5 to TRBJ2-4; 12 nucleotides line up with TRBD1. V lost 2 bases and J lost 9; bases outside the gene matches: 8. Germline-derived CDR1 and CDR2 are MNHEY and SVGAGI. The CDR3 covers 16 residues. The CDR3 protein is CASSYTQPGQGAIQYF. CDR3 nucleotide sequence: TGTGCCAGCAGTTACACCCAGCCGGGACAGGGGGCCATTCAGTACTTC.

This chain connects TRBV7-2 to TRBJ2-7, with 10 bases identical to TRBD2. Trimming removed 2 bases from V and 4 bases from J; junction bases left unmatched: 11. Germline V gene data show CDR1 as SGHTA and CDR2 as FQGNSA. The CDR3 covers 17 residues. DNA of the CDR3: TGTGCCAGCAGCTTATCAGCGGGGGGGCTGGTCGGGTACGAGCAGTACTTC. This sequence encodes CASSLSAGGLVGYEQYF. Using reference TRBV7-2 and TRBJ2-7 for the parts outside the CDR3, the full variable domain is GAGVSQSPSNKVTEKGKDVELRCDPISGHTALYWYRQSLGQGLEFLIYFQGNSAPDKSGLPSDRFSAERTGGSVSTLTIQRTQQEDSAVYLCASSLSAGGLVGYEQYFGPGTRLTVT.

This clonotype was observed a handful of times. The chain is built from TRBV12-3 or TRBV12-4 and TRBJ2-7; the match to TRBD1 covers 8 bases. The CDR3 runs to 14 residues. Unmatched junction bases numbered 6, after V lost 3 bases and J lost 5 bases. The chain's CDR3 is CASSFSGGENEQYF. The CDR3 DNA reads TGTGCCAGCAGTTTTTCAGGGGGCGAAAACGAGCAGTACTTC.

The V and J genes are TRBV25-1 and TRBJ2-5; 8 bases match TRBD1. Germline loops: CDR1 MGHDK, CDR2 SYGVNS. The CDR3 runs to 15 residues. With V trimmed by 6 bases and J by 5 bases, 11 bases remained unmatched. CDR3 coding DNA: TGTGCCAGCAGCCTCACAGGGGGTCGGATCGAGACCCAGTACTTC. Residues: CASSLTGGRIETQYF.

The sample holds a few counts of this clonotype. This sequence joins TRBV7-9 and TRBJ1-1, with 8 nucleotides matching TRBD1. The CDR3 runs 16 residues. Germline V CDR1 and CDR2: SEHNR, FQNEAQ (reference sequence). The V segment lost 5 bases and the J segment 1 base; nucleotides outside the gene matches: 9. CDR3 amino acids: CASSPPTDRANTEAFF. DNA of the CDR3: TGTGCCAGCAGCCCCCCAACGGACAGGGCGAACACTGAAGCTTTCTTT.

This clonotype turned up a few times. The chain links TRBV12-3 or TRBV12-4 to TRBJ1-5, with 7 bases lining up with TRBD1. J lost 6 bases, V lost 1 base, and 3 bases had no gene match. The CDR3 loop spans 14 amino acids. CDR3 region: CASSLVGGSQPQHF. CDR3 DNA sequence: TGTGCCAGCAGTTTAGTAGGGGGCTCTCAGCCCCAGCATTTT.

This clonotype appeared a single time. This sequence joins TRBV5-1 and TRBJ2-7; 7 nucleotides align to TRBD2. Trimming cost V 2 bases and J 1 base; bases outside gene matches: 15. Germline CDR1 is SGHRS and CDR2 is YFSETQ. This CDR3 contains 18 residues. This CDR3 is CASSFDGGSGSSSYEQYF. The CDR3 nucleotides are TGCGCCAGCAGCTTCGACGGGGGGAGTGGTTCGAGTTCCTACGAGCAGTACTTC.

In this sample, this clonotype turned up a few times. The chain is built from TRBV5-6 and TRBJ1-3, with D possibly TRBD1 on 5 matching bases. Germline V gene lookup returns CDR1 SGHDT and CDR2 YYEEEE. This CDR3 comprises 15 residues. V gave up 5 bases and J gave up 0 bases, with 12 bases separating them. The chain's CDR3 is CASSFRGFSGNTIYF. DNA of the CDR3: TGTGCCAGCAGTTTCCGGGGCTTCTCTGGAAACACCATATATTTT.

CDR3 sequence: CASSRLGGEDTQYF. In DNA form, the CDR3 reads TGTGCCAGCAGCCGCCTAGGGGGTGAAGATACGCAGTATTTT. This rearrangement joins TRBV3-1 to TRBJ2-3; D is perhaps TRBD1 (6 bases). The germline V gene encodes CDR1 LGHDT and CDR2 YNNKEL (reference sequence). There are 14 residues in the CDR3. V was cut by 4 bases and J by 5 bases, with 13 bases left in between.

This clonotype was recorded once. In DNA, the CDR3 is TGCGCCAGCAGCCAAGATCCGGGGATGAACACTGAAGCTTTCTTT. Amino acids: CASSQDPGMNTEAFF. This chain joins TRBV4-1 and TRBJ1-1; D not resolved. Germline V CDR1 and CDR2: MGHRA, YSYEKL. The length of the CDR3 is 15 residues. V lost 0 bases, J lost 0 bases, and 8 bases lay in between.

The V gene is TRBV5-1, the J gene TRBJ1-6, with 7 bases that match TRBD1. V was pared by 2 bases and J by 7 bases, with 9 bases of the junction left unmatched. The CDR3 is 16 amino acids. Germline CDR1 and CDR2: SGHRS and YFSETQ. CDR3 sequence (DNA): TGCGCCAGCAGCTTTTCGAGGGAGACAGGGAATTCACCCCTCCACTTT. Amino acid sequence: CASSFSRETGNSPLHF.

The J gene is TRBJ2-7, the V gene TRBV28; weak D call: TRBD1 (6 bases). In germline, CDR1 is MDHEN, CDR2 SYDVKM. CDR3 length: 12 residues. V lost 2 bases, J lost 6 bases, and 8 bases lay in between. The CDR3 protein is CASSLRQVEQYF. The CDR3 bases are TGTGCCAGCAGTTTAAGACAGGTCGAGCAGTACTTC.

This chain links TRBV7-8 with TRBJ2-1; D call uncertain. Germline V CDR1 and CDR2: SGHVS, FQNEAQ. The V and J ends lost 7 bases and 4 bases respectively, with 14 bases between them. The CDR3 consists of 14 residues. The chain's CDR3 is CASTPKGVYNEQFF. CDR3 bases: TGTGCCAGCACCCCAAAGGGCGTATACAATGAGCAGTTCTTC. Based on the CDR3 plus reference TRBV7-8 and TRBJ2-1, the full variable domain is GAGVSQSPRYKVAKRGQDVALRCDPISGHVSLFWYQQALGQGPEFLTYFQNEAQLDKSGLPSDRFFAERPEGSVSTLKIQRTQQEDSAVYLCASTPKGVYNEQFFGPGTRLTVL.

The gene calls are TRBV2 and TRBJ2-7; D is uncertain. Germline assignment: CDR1 SNHLY and CDR2 FYNNEI. Trimming shortened V by 1 base and J by 5 bases, and 3 bases separated the two germline ends. This CDR3 contains 11 residues. Here the CDR3 DNA reads TGTGCCAGCAGTGAAGACCACGAGCAGTACTTC. It translates to CASSEDHEQYF.

A word on this clonotype: Germline is not matched at one junction end, which may reflect a read error. V usage is TRBV7-3 and J usage is TRBJ1-1; D is undetermined. Per the germline V gene, CDR1 is SGHTA and CDR2 is FQGTGA. The CDR3 consists of 13 residues. CDR3: CASSLRFNSEAFF. The DNA for the CDR3 is TGTGCCAGCAGCTTAAGGTTTAACAGTGAAGCTTTCTTT.

This clonotype was observed a handful of times. CDR3 nucleotide sequence: TGTGCCAGCAGTGCTTACAGGTCCGCGCCCTACGAGCAGTACTTC. Translation: CASSAYRSAPYEQYF. This chain joins TRBV2 and TRBJ2-7; a weak D match, TRBD1 (5 bases). The V and J ends lost 4 bases and 2 bases respectively, with 15 bases between them. Germline CDR1 reads SNHLY; CDR2 reads FYNNEI. This CDR3 region has 15 residues.

This clonotype was detected ten times or more. This chain uses TRBV7-2 with TRBJ2-1, with 10 positions matching TRBD1. The CDR3 spans 15 residues. Germline assignment: CDR1 SGHTA and CDR2 FQGNSA. J was trimmed by 6 bases and V by 9 bases; bases with no gene match: 11. The CDR3 is CASSRWGTGANEQFF. The CDR3 region has the DNA TGTGCCAGTTCGAGATGGGGGACAGGGGCCAATGAGCAGTTCTTC.

CDR3 bases: TGTGCCAGCACCCACGGAAAAGACTATGGCTACACCTTC. This translates into CASTHGKDYGYTF. The chain recombines TRBV12-3 or TRBV12-4 with TRBJ1-2; no clear D. The CDR3 has 13 residues. Trimming shortened V by 7 bases and J by 3 bases, and 12 bases separated the two germline ends.

V is TRBV3-1 and J is TRBJ2-7, with 7 bases lining up with TRBD1. V shed 4 bases and J 1 base; nucleotides not matched to a gene: 10. This CDR3 has 16 amino acids. Per the germline V gene, CDR1 is LGHDT and CDR2 is YNNKEL (reference sequence). The chain's CDR3 is CASSRRQGFGSYEQYF. CDR3 DNA sequence: TGTGCCAGCAGCCGCCGACAGGGTTTCGGGTCCTACGAGCAGTACTTC.